A selection of T cell receptor beta chains follows, all from one sample in a study of blood T cells in healthy people across ages. Each CDR3 protein gets one entry after TCRdb re-called the 5' RACE reads with MiXCR. Among 850,000 to 950,000 distinct CDR3 sequences listed, about 30% were seen once. Sequencing input: blood. These receptors originate from a woman of 80 years or more in good health. Both conserved end residues are part of each CDR3. The order of the fields is V gene, clone size, D gene, J gene, CDR3 DNA, CDR3 protein. D genes are given only for firm matches. Where a row states a size, it is once, few, many or the class of an expanded clone; other rows omit it.

>TRBV27|few|NA|TRBJ1-6
TGTGCCAGCAGTCCCTCTTTTAGAGGGGCGAGGTCACCCCTCCACTTT
CASSPSFRGARSPLHF
>TRBV4-2|NA|NA|TRBJ1-2
TGTGCCAGCAGGGGAGATGGCTACACCTTC
CASRGDGYTF
>TRBV7-2|NA|NA|TRBJ2-6
TGTGCCAGCAGCCTACAGGGAGATGGGGCCAACGTCCTGACTTTC
CASSLQGDGANVLTF
>TRBV7-2|many|TRBD2|TRBJ2-5
TGTGCCAGCAGCTTCCTCGGGCGGGGGGAGACCCAGTACTTC
CASSFLGRGETQYF
>TRBV11-2|many|TRBD1|TRBJ2-4
TGTGCCAGCAGCTCACCGGGACAGGGGAACATTCAGTACTTC
CASSSPGQGNIQYF
>TRBV5-5|NA|TRBD1|TRBJ2-7
TGTGCCAGCAGCGACGGGACAGGGGGCCAGGAGCCCCAGTACTTC
CASSDGTGGQEPQYF
>TRBV28|few|TRBD2|TRBJ2-5
TGTGCCAGCAGCCCTCTGGGACTAGCGGGGTTTCAAGAGACCCAGTACTTC
CASSPLGLAGFQETQYF
>TRBV20-1|many|TRBD2|TRBJ2-1
TGCAGTGCCTCCATCAGCGGGGAGACCTACAATGAGCAGTTCTTC
CSASISGETYNEQFF
>TRBV30|NA|NA|TRBJ2-1
TGTGCCTGGAGTATGAGGGGGGGCCTGGCCTACAATGAGCAGTTCTTC
CAWSMRGGLAYNEQFF
>TRBV12-3/TRBV12-4|NA|TRBD1|TRBJ2-3
TGTGCCAGCAATCGACAGGGGATTGATACGCAGTATTTT
CASNRQGIDTQYF
>TRBV30|many|NA|TRBJ2-6
TGTGCCTCCCTCGCCGGGGCCAACGTCCTGACTTTC
CASLAGANVLTF
>TRBV12-3/TRBV12-4|many|TRBD1|TRBJ1-2
TGTGCCAGCAGTGCAACAGGGGGCGGTTATGGCTACACCTTC
CASSATGGGYGYTF
>TRBV30|few|TRBD1|TRBJ1-2
TGTGCCTGTCCTGGGACAGTTGGCCTTAACTATGGCTACACCTTC
CACPGTVGLNYGYTF
>TRBV19|once|TRBD1|TRBJ1-4
TGTGCCAGTAGGAGGACAGGGTTTGCTAATGAAAAACGGTTTTTT
CASRRTGFANEKRFF
>TRBV6-5|few|TRBD1|TRBJ2-1
TGTGCCAGCAGCCTCTTCAGTCCCGGGACAGGGAATGAGCAGTTCTTC
CASSLFSPGTGNEQFF
>TRBV7-9|NA|TRBD1|TRBJ1-1
TGTGCCAGCAGCTTAAATTCAGGGGGCCGTCACACTGAAGCTTTCTTT
CASSLNSGGRHTEAFF
>TRBV5-4|many|NA|TRBJ2-3
TGTGCCAGCAGCTTGTCCGGGGGTAACACAGATACGCAGTATTTT
CASSLSGGNTDTQYF
>TRBV6-1|many|NA|TRBJ1-2
TGTGCCAGCAGTGAAGTTAGTTTCCGCTACACCTTC
CASSEVSFRYTF
>TRBV3-1|NA|NA|TRBJ2-1
TGTGCCAGCAGCCTGGCAGGGTCAGCCGGGACGCGGCACGGTGAGCAGTTCTTC
CASSLAGSAGTRHGEQFF
>TRBV18|few|NA|TRBJ1-2
TGTGCCAGCACCGAATTGGGTTTGAGCTATGGCTACACCTTC
CASTELGLSYGYTF
>TRBV7-2|many|NA|TRBJ2-2
TGTGCCAGCAGAACGGGGACCCGGACCGGGGAGCTGTTTTTT
CASRTGTRTGELFF
>TRBV30|NA|NA|TRBJ2-7
TGTGCCTGGAGTGTACGGCGATTCACTGAGCAGTACTTC
CAWSVRRFTEQYF
>TRBV7-9|few|TRBD1|TRBJ2-2
TGTGCCAGCCTGACAGGGAAAAACACCGGGGAGCTGTTTTTT
CASLTGKNTGELFF
>TRBV12-3/TRBV12-4|many|NA|TRBJ1-6
TGTGCCAGCAGTTTGAATTCACCCCTCCACTTT
CASSLNSPLHF
>TRBV5-1|NA|TRBD2|TRBJ2-1
TGCGCCAGCAGCTTGGCGGGGGGACGGTTCTTC
CASSLAGGRFF
>TRBV21-1|NA|NA|TRBJ2-6
TGTGCCAGCAGCGAACCCGGGACAGGGCGCGACGGGGCCAACGTCCTGACTTTC
CASSEPGTGRDGANVLTF
>TRBV10-3|few|NA|TRBJ1-5
TGTGCCATCAGTGCTACAGGGTCGGGTCAGCCCCAGCATTTT
CAISATGSGQPQHF
>TRBV5-1|NA|NA|TRBJ1-2
TGCGCCAGCAGCTCTCCCGGACAGATCTATGGCTACACCTTC
CASSSPGQIYGYTF
>TRBV6-1|many|TRBD1|TRBJ2-6
TGTGCCAGCAGTAAGGGGACAGCCTCCTCTGGGGCCAACGTCCTGACTTTC
CASSKGTASSGANVLTF
>TRBV5-1|many|TRBD1|TRBJ2-7
TGCGCCAGCAGCGCCGGACAGGGTCCTTCCTACGAGCAGTACTTC
CASSAGQGPSYEQYF
>TRBV9|many|NA|TRBJ2-7
TGTGCCAGCAGCGTAGGAGGGACGCCTTCCTACGAGCAGTACTTC
CASSVGGTPSYEQYF
>TRBV12-3/TRBV12-4|NA|TRBD1|TRBJ1-5
TGTGCCAGCACCAGGACAGGAATCAATCAGCCCCAGCATTTT
CASTRTGINQPQHF
>TRBV7-2|few|NA|TRBJ2-2
TGTGCCAGCAGCTTATTAGGGGATAACACCGGGGAGCTGTTTTTT
CASSLLGDNTGELFF
>TRBV27|many|NA|TRBJ1-2
TGTGCCAGCAGTTCTTACAGGGACTATGGCTACACCTTC
CASSSYRDYGYTF
>TRBV27|few|NA|TRBJ1-5
TGTGCCAGCAGTCCGGGGGTCGGGTCATGGCAGCCCCAGCATTTT
CASSPGVGSWQPQHF
>TRBV5-4|many|NA|TRBJ2-3
TGTGCCAGCAGACGACAGGAGAGCACAGATACGCAGTATTTT
CASRRQESTDTQYF
>TRBV6-2/TRBV6-3|NA|NA|TRBJ1-1
TGTGCCAGCAGTCCCTCGGGAAGAGGGAACACTGAAGCTTTCTTT
CASSPSGRGNTEAFF
>TRBV28|many|NA|TRBJ1-2
TGTGCCACCGGCCCCGGCAACTATGGCTACACCTTC
CATGPGNYGYTF
>TRBV7-9|few|TRBD1|TRBJ1-4
TGTGCCAGCAGCTTAGGCCAGGGGGCGCAAAATGAAAAACTGTTTTTT
CASSLGQGAQNEKLFF
>TRBV25-1|few|NA|TRBJ2-1
TGTGCCAGCACCGGCCGGGAAGGGATCCCCTCCTACAATGAGCAGTTCTTC
CASTGREGIPSYNEQFF
>TRBV5-5|few|TRBD1|TRBJ2-7
TGTGCCAGCAGCCGCGTCGCAGGGGGCAACGAGCAGTACTTC
CASSRVAGGNEQYF
>TRBV5-6|NA|NA|TRBJ2-5
TGTGCCAGCAGCTCGCGCCCGCAGGGGAGGCAAGAGACCCAGTACTTC
CASSSRPQGRQETQYF
>TRBV7-9|many|NA|TRBJ2-7
TGTGCCAGCACCCTAGGGTCTGTTCCCTACGAGCAGTACTTC
CASTLGSVPYEQYF
>TRBV19|few|NA|TRBJ2-5
TGTGCCAGTAGTATGTCTGGGGGTGAGCAGTACTTC
CASSMSGGEQYF
>TRBV2|many|TRBD1|TRBJ1-2
TGTGCCAGCAGCATCGGACAGGGCCAGGGCTACACCTTC
CASSIGQGQGYTF
>TRBV6-2/TRBV6-3|many|TRBD2|TRBJ2-3
TGTGCCAGCATCCGGGACTATGGCACAGATACGCAGTATTTT
CASIRDYGTDTQYF
>TRBV5-5|NA|NA|TRBJ1-1
TGTGCCAGCAGCCCCGATTTAGGGCGATACAACACTGAAGCTTTCTTT
CASSPDLGRYNTEAFF
>TRBV24-1|many|TRBD2|TRBJ2-1
TGTGCCACCAGTGCAGCGGGGGGACTATCCTACAATGAGCAGTTCTTC
CATSAAGGLSYNEQFF
>TRBV6-5|few|NA|TRBJ1-5
TGTGCCAGCTCCCCCGACAGGTCCGTAAATCAGCCCCAGCATTTT
CASSPDRSVNQPQHF
>TRBV12-3/TRBV12-4|few|TRBD1|TRBJ1-4
TGTGCCAGCAGTTCAACAGGGGCACTGGGAGAAAAACTGTTTTTT
CASSSTGALGEKLFF
>TRBV4-1|NA|NA|TRBJ1-4
TGCGCCAGCACGGGGACGGCAGCAACTAATGAAAAACTGTTTTTT
CASTGTAATNEKLFF
>TRBV28|many|NA|TRBJ2-3
TGTGCCAGCAGCCCCGAATTGGGCGGCCCGGACACAGATACGCAGTATTTT
CASSPELGGPDTDTQYF
>TRBV9|few|NA|TRBJ1-6
TGTGCCAGCAGCGCCAACGGGGGGCGGAATAATTCACCCCTCCACTTT
CASSANGGRNNSPLHF
>TRBV6-2/TRBV6-3|many|TRBD2|TRBJ2-3
TGTGCCAGCAGTTACTCGACTAGCGGATACGACACAGATACGCAGTATTTT
CASSYSTSGYDTDTQYF
>TRBV20-1|many|TRBD1|TRBJ2-5
TGCAGTGCTAGAGGGGGCCGGGACAGAACGCAAGAGACCCAGTACTTC
CSARGGRDRTQETQYF
>TRBV18|many|NA|TRBJ1-1
TGTGCCAGCTCACCCCGGAGCCAAGAGGGGGGGCGGACTGAAGCTTTCTTT
CASSPRSQEGGRTEAFF
>TRBV7-9|many|NA|TRBJ2-5
TGTGCCAGCAGCCGGGCGAGCGGAGAGACCCAGTACTTC
CASSRASGETQYF
>TRBV5-1|NA|NA|TRBJ2-7
TGCGCCAGCAGCTTGGCGCAGGCGAGCTCCTACGAGCAGTACTTC
CASSLAQASSYEQYF
>TRBV7-9|many|NA|TRBJ2-5
TGTGCCAGCAGCTTATCACAGCTACAAGAGACCCAGTACTTC
CASSLSQLQETQYF
>TRBV28|NA|TRBD1|TRBJ2-2
TGTGCCAGCAGTTCGGGACAGTTCAACACCGGGGAGCTGTTTTTT
CASSSGQFNTGELFF